Shown below are 9 T cell receptor beta chains from a single sample sequenced in a study of cytomegalovirus exposure and HLA in healthy donors. PCR employed 60 Vbeta and 13 Jbeta primers. The data were produced by immunoSEQ multiplex PCR, yet TCRdb's version contains in-frame clones alone and is incomplete. Of approximately 140,000 clones listed, about three quarters were seen once; the top ten hold less than 3.5%. The sample consisted of PBMCs. The receptors were sampled from a man aged 35-49 years in good health and CMV-seropositive.

The CDR3 bases are TGTGCCAGTAGTCTCGGACAGGGCGGTGTCGGCTACACCTTC. Protein sequence: CASSLGQGGVGYTF. The rearrangement joins TRBV19 to TRBJ1-2, with 8 bases matching TRBD1. In germline, CDR1 is LNHDA, CDR2 SQIVND (reference sequence). V was clipped by 5 bases and J by 8 bases; unmatched bases: 10. CDR3 length: 14 amino acids. The variable domain in full, completed from reference TRBV19 and TRBJ1-2, reads DGGITQSPKYLFRKEGQNVTLSCEQNLNHDAMYWYRQDPGQGLRLIYYSQIVNDFQKGDIAEGYSVSREKKESFPLTVTSAQKNPTAFYLCASSLGQGGVGYTFGSGTRLTVV.

J is TRBJ2-3 and V is TRBV7-3; TRBD2 matches 10 bases. The CDR3 has 16 amino acids. CDR1 is SGHTA and CDR2 is FQGTGA in the germline V gene. Trimming cost V 1 base and J 5 bases; bases outside gene matches: 6. The CDR3 DNA reads as TGTGCCAGCAGCTTAAAGCCTAGCGGGAGATTAGATACGCAGTATTTT. Its translation: CASSLKPSGRLDTQYF.

A single count supports this clone. The rearrangement joins TRBV5-1 to TRBJ1-2; 7 bases agree with TRBD1. CDR3 length: 13 residues. The V gene's germline CDR1 is SGHRS and CDR2 YFSETQ. Trimming removed 3 bases from V and 4 bases from J; junction bases left unmatched: 3. CDR3 in DNA: TGCGCCAGCAGCTCGGGACAGTCCTATGGCTACACCTTC. The encoded protein is CASSSGQSYGYTF.

J is TRBJ2-3 and V is TRBV5-1; 8 bases fit TRBD1. CDR3 size: 16 residues. CDR1 is SGHRS and CDR2 is YFSETQ in the germline V gene. This chain's CDR3 is CAGSLGQDFSTDTQYF. The CDR3 DNA reads as TGCGCGGGCAGCTTGGGACAGGACTTTAGCACAGATACGCAGTATTTT.

The chain carries TRBV5-1 and TRBJ2-1, with TRBD1 matching 11 bases. Germline CDR1 reads SGHRS; CDR2 reads YFSETQ. V trimming: 0 bases; J trimming: 7 bases; junction bases outside the gene matches: 3. The CDR3 consists of 15 residues. The CDR3 region is CASSLGTGGRNEQFF. The CDR3 DNA reads TGCGCCAGCAGCTTGGGGACAGGGGGCCGGAATGAGCAGTTCTTC.

The chain uses TRBV5-4 and TRBJ2-1; TRBD1 aligns across 7 bases. Per germline, CDR1 SGHNT and CDR2 YYREEE (reference sequence). J gave up 2 bases and V 5 bases, and 7 bases lay outside the gene matches. The length of the CDR3 is 15 residues. The CDR3 spells CASSSGTATYNEQFF. The CDR3 bases are TGTGCCAGCAGTTCCGGGACAGCGACCTACAATGAGCAGTTCTTC. The full variable domain, completed using reference TRBV5-4 and TRBJ2-1, is ETGVTQSPTHLIKTRGQQVTLRCSSQSGHNTVSWYQQALGQGPQFIFQYYREEENGRGNFPPRFSGLQFPNYSSELNVNALELDDSALYLCASSSGTATYNEQFFGPGTRLTVL.

The chain has TRBV13 and TRBJ2-7; 13 nucleotides align to TRBD2. Germline V gene data show CDR1 as PRHDT and CDR2 as FYEKMQ (reference sequence). Trimming took 5 bases from V and 5 from J; bases not matched to a gene: 3. CDR3 length equals 14 residues. In DNA, the CDR3 is TGTGCCAGCAGCCCCGGGACTAGCGGGAACGAGCAGTACTTC. Translation: CASSPGTSGNEQYF.

The V gene is TRBV15, the J gene TRBJ2-7; D might be TRBD2 (6 bases). The V end lost 4 bases, the J end lost 3 bases, and 13 bases lay between the germline ends. The CDR3 sequence is 14 residues long. Germline CDR1 is LNHNV and CDR2 is YYDKDF (reference sequence). CDR3 bases: TGTGCCACCAGCATTCGTAGCGGAAACTACGAGCAGTACTTC. It specifies CATSIRSGNYEQYF.

The chain is built from TRBV15 and TRBJ2-5, with D uncertain. The better agreement between TRBJ2-7 and the DNA end casts doubt on the J call. The germline CDR1 and CDR2 sequences are LNHNV and YYDKDF (reference sequence). This CDR3 region has 13 residues. CDR3 coding DNA: TGTGCCACCAGCAGAGAATCGTCCTACGAGCAGTACTTC. It encodes CATSRESSYEQYF.